The 30 T cell receptor beta chains given below trace back to one sample, sequenced in a study of shared clonotypes between healthy human individuals. The repertoire was sequenced with immunoSEQ multiplex PCR; TCRdb's copy has only in-frame clones and lacks some. There are around 2,000,000 clones in the sample; 90% to 95% occur only once, and 0.1% to 0.15% lies in the top ten. The sample comprised naive CD4+ T cells sorted from blood. Subset specified: CD45RA+ positively selected. These receptors originate from a man between 18 and 35 years old in good health.

The chain links TRBV18 to TRBJ1-5, with D uncertain. CDR1 and CDR2 from the germline V gene are KGHSH and LQKENI. There are 13 residues in the CDR3. Trimming took off 3 bases at V and 7 bases at J, with 10 bases between the two ends. The CDR3 is CASSPAGYQPQHF. CDR3 nucleotide sequence: TGTGCCAGCTCACCGGCGGGTTACCAGCCCCAGCATTTT.

This chain links TRBV5-1 with TRBJ2-2, with 7 bases that match TRBD1. The J segment lost 0 bases and the V segment lost 8 bases, leaving 7 bases of the junction unmatched. This CDR3 spans 15 amino acids. Germline V gives CDR1 SGHRS, CDR2 YFSETQ. In nucleotides, the CDR3 is TGCGCCAGTAAACAGGGGCAATCGAACACCGGGGAGCTGTTTTTT. Its protein is CASKQGQSNTGELFF.

The chain links TRBV10-3 to TRBJ1-1, with D possibly being TRBD1 (5 bases). CDR1 and CDR2 (germline): ENHRY, SYGVKD. Trimming cost V 6 bases and J 2 bases, with 10 bases left between them. The CDR3 has 13 residues. CDR3 protein: CAIRGHLNTEAFF. In nucleotides, the CDR3 is TGTGCCATCAGGGGGCACCTAAACACTGAAGCTTTCTTT.

The chain links TRBV25-1 to TRBJ1-2; 7 positions match TRBD1. The CDR3 runs to 13 residues. J was trimmed by 6 bases and V by 3 bases; bases with no gene match: 4. Germline V lookup: CDR1 MGHDK, CDR2 SYGVNS. CDR3 coding DNA: TGTGCCAGCAGTGACCGACAGGGTAATGGCTACACCTTC. The encoded protein is CASSDRQGNGYTF.

This chain joins TRBV19 and TRBJ1-2; 7 nucleotides line up with TRBD1. J gave up 13 bases and V 0 bases, and 8 bases lay outside the gene matches. CDR1 and CDR2 from the germline V gene are LNHDA and SQIVND (reference sequence). There are 13 residues in the CDR3. CDR3 residues: CASSIDGTAVGTF. CDR3 DNA: TGTGCCAGTAGTATAGATGGGACAGCCGTTGGCACCTTC.

The chain couples TRBV7-6 to TRBJ2-7; no clear D gene. The ends were cut back, 2 bases at V and 3 bases at J, with 5 bases in the middle. The V gene's germline CDR1 is SGHVS and CDR2 FNYEAQ. The CDR3 runs to 12 residues. The DNA of the CDR3 is TGTGCCAGCAGCTTAAATGGCTACGAGCAGTACTTC. Its protein product is CASSLNGYEQYF.

The chain joins TRBV18 to TRBJ2-5; 7 bases align to TRBD1. This CDR3 has 14 amino acids. After removal of 1 base from V and 5 bases from J, the junction contained 4 bases not matched to a gene. Germline V CDR1 and CDR2: KGHSH, LQKENI. The CDR3 nucleotides read TGTGCCAGCTCACCACTCGGCAGGGGGGAGACCCAGTACTTC. Its translation: CASSPLGRGETQYF.

In the case of this clone: In the same sample, other DNA sequences code for this CDR3. The rearrangement joins TRBV10-2 to TRBJ2-3; D is unresolved. The CDR3 runs 11 residues. CDR1 and CDR2 (germline): WSHSY, SAAADI. Trimming removed 0 bases from V and 6 bases from J, with 1 base in between. The CDR3 bases are TGCGCCAGCAGTGAGTCGGATACGCAGTATTTT. This gives the protein CASSESDTQYF.

This clone was found once. The rearrangement joins TRBV2 to TRBJ1-1; D remains unclear. The germline V and J ends were trimmed by 10 bases and 0 bases, with 15 bases remaining between them. The CDR3 spans 14 residues. CDR1 and CDR2 from the germline V gene are SNHLY and FYNNEI. The DNA of the CDR3 is TGTGCCACCGGACGCTTGATCATGAACACTGAAGCTTTCTTT. It is translated as CATGRLIMNTEAFF.

The CDR3 region has the DNA TGTGCCAGCAGCCAAGATAAACTAGCGGGAGTATCAACCGGGGAGCTGTTTTTT. Protein product: CASSQDKLAGVSTGELFF. This rearrangement joins TRBV14 to TRBJ2-2, with TRBD2 identical over 11 bases. After removal of 0 bases from V and 5 bases from J, the junction contained 8 bases not matched to a gene. Looked up from germline, CDR1 is SGHDN and CDR2 is FVKESK. This CDR3 is 18 amino acids long. The full variable domain, rest sourced from reference TRBV14 and TRBJ2-2, is EAGVTQFPSHSVIEKGQTVTLRCDPISGHDNLYWYRRVMGKEIKFLLHFVKESKQDESGMPNNRFLAERTGGTYSTLKVQPAELEDSGVYFCASSQDKLAGVSTGELFFGEGSRLTVL.

This clone was counted only a few times. The rearrangement links TRBV19 to TRBJ1-2; tentatively, D is TRBD1 (5 bases). The CDR3 is 15 residues long. Trimming pared 3 bases from V and 4 bases from J, leaving 15 bases between. Germline loops: CDR1 LNHDA, CDR2 SQIVND (reference sequence). This chain's CDR3 is CASSIPRQLSYGYTF. The CDR3 coding sequence is TGTGCCAGTAGTATCCCCCGACAGCTTAGCTATGGCTACACCTTC.

The gene calls are TRBV2 and TRBJ2-2; 9 bases agree with TRBD1. With 8 bases clipped from V and 7 bases from J, the junction kept 5 bases outside the gene matches. The CDR3 spans 13 residues. Germline CDR1 SNHLY, CDR2 FYNNEI. The CDR3 is CASGQGLDGELFF. The CDR3 DNA is TGTGCCAGCGGACAGGGGCTAGACGGGGAGCTGTTTTTT. The full variable domain, in which reference TRBV2 and TRBJ2-2 provide the parts outside the CDR3, is EPEVTQTPSHQVTQMGQEVILRCVPISNHLYFYWYRQILGQKVEFLVSFYNNEISEKSEIFDDQFSVERPDGSNFTLKIRSTKLEDSAMYFCASGQGLDGELFFGEGSRLTVL.

V is TRBV4-1 and J is TRBJ2-7; unclear D gene. CDR1 is MGHRA, CDR2 YSYEKL, per germline. V dropped 1 base and J dropped 3 bases, with 7 bases sitting between them. This CDR3 contains 13 residues. This chain's CDR3 is CASSQVYSYEQYF. The DNA for the CDR3 is TGCGCCAGCAGCCAAGTTTACAGCTACGAGCAGTACTTC.

The rearrangement uses TRBV18 and TRBJ2-3, with 8 positions matching TRBD1. CDR3 length: 16 residues. V was pared by 6 bases and J by 2 bases, with 10 bases of the junction left unmatched. Germline CDR1 is KGHSH and CDR2 is LQKENI. CDR3 bases: TGTGCCAGCTCTCCGCTAGGACAGGGTCCCACAGATACGCAGTATTTT. This sequence encodes CASSPLGQGPTDTQYF. Full variable domain (missing parts from reference TRBV18 and TRBJ2-3): NAGVMQNPRHLVRRRGQEARLRCSPMKGHSHVYWYRQLPEEGLKFMVYLQKENIIDESGMPKERFSAEFPKEGPSILRIQQVVRGDSAAYFCASSPLGQGPTDTQYFGPGTRLTVL.

In the case of this clone: A much bigger clone sits one base away, suggesting this may be a read error. Other DNA sequences of this sample code for an identical CDR3. The chain employs TRBV29-1 and TRBJ2-5; 9 bases are shared with TRBD1. The J call is in doubt because the DNA end fits TRBJ2-7 better. This CDR3 is built from 12 residues. Germline CDR1 SQVTM, CDR2 ANQGSEA. CDR3 DNA sequence: TGCAGCGTTGGACAGGGGGTCTACGAGCAGTACTTC. Amino acids: CSVGQGVYEQYF.

The V gene is TRBV6-1, the J gene TRBJ1-1; no definite D call. Germline V gene data show CDR1 as MNHNS and CDR2 as SASEGT. The CDR3 has 14 amino acids. Between the trimmed V and J ends, which lost 6 bases and 8 bases, there was a span of 19 bases. CDR3 coding DNA: TGTGCCAGCAGCCTCGACAAGGCAAGACAAGAAGCTTTCTTT. Residues: CASSLDKARQEAFF.

The J gene is TRBJ2-1, the V gene TRBV29-1; a possible D gene is TRBD1 (5 bases). Germline V gene sequence: CDR1 SQVTM, CDR2 ANQGSEA. V was pared by 6 bases and J by 6 bases, with 18 bases between. The CDR3 is 14 amino acids. This CDR3 is CSVASGREANEQFF. The CDR3 region has the DNA TGCAGCGTCGCCTCGGGCAGGGAAGCCAATGAGCAGTTCTTC.

The chain links TRBV20-1 to TRBJ2-5; D remains unclear. The better agreement between TRBJ2-7 and the DNA end casts doubt on the J call. The CDR3 covers 11 residues. Germline CDR1 DFQATT, CDR2 SNEGSKA (reference sequence). CDR3 protein: CSARSSHEQYF. The CDR3 DNA follows: TGCAGTGCTAGATCTTCCCACGAGCAGTACTTC.

Concerning this clone: A much larger clone lies one base from this, so it may be a read error. The V gene is TRBV5-6, the J gene TRBJ2-7, with 7 bases identical to TRBD1. The length of the CDR3 is 14 residues. J was trimmed by 3 bases and V by 1 base; bases with no gene match: 4. CDR1 and CDR2 (germline): SGHDT, YYEEEE. The CDR3 is CASSLPTGNYEQYF. The CDR3 bases are TGTGCCAGCAGCTTGCCGACAGGGAACTACGAGCAGTACTTC.

The chain uses TRBV5-1 and TRBJ2-2; D ambiguous. The CDR3 is made up of 13 amino acids. With 1 base removed from V and 5 bases from J, the gap between germline ends came to 6 bases. Germline V gene data show CDR1 as SGHRS and CDR2 as YFSETQ. CDR3 nucleotides: TGCGCCAGCAGCTTGTATGGGACCGGGGAGCTGTTTTTT. Encoded protein: CASSLYGTGELFF.

As for this clone: Other DNA sequences in the sample encode the same CDR3. This chain joins TRBV29-1 and TRBJ2-4; D might be TRBD1 or TRBD2, each matching 5 bases. With 1 base removed from V and 8 bases from J, the gap between germline ends came to 15 bases. The length of the CDR3 is 14 residues. Germline-derived CDR1 and CDR2 are SQVTM and ANQGSEA. The CDR3 sequence: CSVEGPGSMDIQYF. The DNA for the CDR3 is TGCAGCGTTGAAGGCCCAGGGAGTATGGACATTCAGTACTTC.

The rearrangement uses TRBV7-9 and TRBJ2-1; 10 nucleotides line up with TRBD1. From germline, CDR1 is SEHNR and CDR2 FQNEAQ (reference sequence). J gave up 5 bases and V 4 bases, and 11 bases lay outside the gene matches. This CDR3 is 17 amino acids long. CDR3 sequence (DNA): TGTGCCAGCAGCTCTACAGACAGGGGGCGTTGGGACAATGAGCAGTTCTTC. Protein product: CASSSTDRGRWDNEQFF. The full variable domain, with the rest looked up from reference TRBV7-9 and TRBJ2-1, is DTGVSQNPRHKITKRGQNVTFRCDPISEHNRLYWYRQTLGQGPEFLTYFQNEAQLEKSRLLSDRFSAERPKGSFSTLEIQRTEQGDSAMYLCASSSTDRGRWDNEQFFGPGTRLTVL.

The V call is TRBV4-3, the J call TRBJ1-6, with unresolved D. CDR1 is LGHNA and CDR2 is YSLEER in the germline V gene. This CDR3 comprises 14 residues. V gave up 1 base and J gave up 8 bases, with 9 bases separating them. CDR3 bases: TGCGCCAGCAGCCAAGGTTTGACTCATTCACCCCTCCACTTT. Protein: CASSQGLTHSPLHF.

The genes are TRBV6-1 and TRBJ1-6, with TRBD1 as a possible D gene (6 bases). Germline values: CDR1 MNHNS, CDR2 SASEGT. The CDR3 totals 14 residues. Trimming left V 2 bases short and J 9 bases short, with 11 bases between. The CDR3 is CASSEQGTSSPLHF. CDR3 bases: TGTGCCAGCAGTGAACAGGGGACGAGTTCACCCCTCCACTTT.

In this sample, this clone turned up once. V gene TRBV5-6 combines with J gene TRBJ1-2, with TRBD1 matching over 7 bases. This CDR3 is 16 amino acids long. Trimming at V came to 1 base and at J to 7 bases, leaving 13 bases not matched to a gene. Germline V lookup: CDR1 SGHDT, CDR2 YYEEEE. The DNA for the CDR3 is TGTGCCAGCAGCTTGACTCCCTCCACAGGGGACTCTGGCTACACCTTC. It is translated as CASSLTPSTGDSGYTF.

The chain recombines TRBV19 with TRBJ2-2; D is unclear. In germline, CDR1 is LNHDA, CDR2 SQIVND (reference sequence). The CDR3 length is 12 residues. Trimming pared 10 bases from V and 0 bases from J, leaving 6 bases between. Here the CDR3 DNA reads TGTGCCACCGCCCCGAACACCGGGGAGCTGTTTTTT. Translation gives CATAPNTGELFF.

The gene calls are TRBV6-1 and TRBJ2-5; maybe TRBD2 (5 bases). V lost 8 bases to trimming and J lost 2 bases, with 15 bases between them. The CDR3 is 14 amino acids. Germline V gene lookup returns CDR1 MNHNS and CDR2 SASEGT. The CDR3 loop reads CASVGILLQETQYF. The CDR3 coding sequence is TGTGCCAGCGTCGGGATATTATTACAAGAGACCCAGTACTTC.

V gene TRBV18 combines with J gene TRBJ1-1; D possibly corresponds to TRBD1 (6 bases). Germline CDR1 reads KGHSH; CDR2 reads LQKENI. The CDR3 consists of 15 residues. Between the trimmed V and J ends, which lost 3 bases and 6 bases, there was a span of 17 bases. In nucleotides, the CDR3 is TGTGCCAGCTCACCTCAACCTACAGGGTATGCTGAAGCTTTCTTT. Protein product: CASSPQPTGYAEAFF.

The CDR3 DNA sequence: TGTGCCAGCAGTTACTCGGGGAGGGGTTATTCACCCCTCCACTTT. It codes for CASSYSGRGYSPLHF. This sequence joins TRBV6-5 and TRBJ1-6; TRBD1 might be the D (5 bases). Trimming stripped 0 bases from V and 8 bases from J, with 11 bases between. The germline gives CDR1 MNHEY, CDR2 SVGAGI. The CDR3 is 15 amino acids.

The chain uses TRBV6-6 and TRBJ1-2; D unclear. Trimming pared 4 bases from V and 5 bases from J, leaving 11 bases between. This CDR3 is 13 amino acids long. CDR1 MNHNY and CDR2 SVGAGI come from the germline V gene (reference sequence). The CDR3 DNA follows: TGTGCCAGCAGTTCCGAGTCCTATTATGGCTACACCTTC. Protein product: CASSSESYYGYTF.